The subject of this entry is one TCR beta chain. Via MiXCR, TCRdb re-called the 5' RACE reads, giving one row per CDR3 protein. The profile shows 500,000 to 550,000 distinct CDR3 sequences, less than 25% of them singletons. This sample is part of a study of identical twins. Separately, the same data were catalogued under a study of T cells expressing NK-cell markers.

This receptor was identified in a woman aged 18 to 35 in good health. Sequencing input: CD4+ T cells sorted from blood.

CDR3 bases: TGCAGTGCTAGAGACCCGGGACAGGCTAATTCACCCCTCCACTTT. It codes for CSARDPGQANSPLHF. The chain joins TRBV20-1 to TRBJ1-6, with 8 nucleotides matching TRBD1. The CDR3 contains 15 residues. V gave up 0 bases and J gave up 6 bases; unmatched junction bases: 4. Germline CDR1 DFQATT, CDR2 SNEGSKA (reference sequence).